Below, 21 T cell receptor beta chains from the same sample are listed, as sequenced in a study of PD-1 blockade in mismatch repair-deficient tumors. Profiled with immunoSEQ multiplex PCR; TCRdb holds only in-frame clones, not every one. The profile shows over 60,000 clones, 88% of them singletons. Sequenced material: peripheral blood, taken 52 weeks after starting pembrolizumab. These receptors originate from an adult with mismatch repair-deficient cancer.

This rearrangement joins TRBV9 to TRBJ1-2, with 11 bases that match TRBD1. This CDR3 has 14 amino acids. CDR1 is SGDLS and CDR2 is YYNGEE in the germline V gene. V gave up 4 bases and J gave up 8 bases; unmatched junction bases: 7. CDR3 nucleotides: TGTGCCAGCAGCCCAAGGACAGGGGGCGACGGCTACACCTTC. It is translated as CASSPRTGGDGYTF.

The chain recombines TRBV4-1 with TRBJ2-1; 14 nucleotides line up with TRBD2. Unmatched junction bases numbered 4, after V lost 4 bases and J lost 8 bases. This CDR3 region has 15 residues. Germline CDR1 MGHRA, CDR2 YSYEKL. The CDR3 protein is CASSPTSGRAHEQFF. DNA of the CDR3: TGCGCCAGCAGCCCGACTAGCGGGAGGGCCCATGAGCAGTTCTTC.

The chain carries TRBV27 and TRBJ2-3, with D maybe TRBD1 (6 bases). Trimming left V 1 base short and J 3 bases short, with 14 bases between. The germline gives CDR1 MNHEY, CDR2 SMNVEV (reference sequence). The CDR3 covers 16 residues. The CDR3 is CASSLLRGWETDTQYF. DNA of the CDR3: TGTGCCAGCAGTTTATTGAGGGGGTGGGAAACAGATACGCAGTATTTT.

The chain couples TRBV30 to TRBJ2-7, with D perhaps TRBD1 or TRBD2 (5 bases each). Germline assignment: CDR1 GTSNPN and CDR2 SVGIG (reference sequence). The CDR3 is made up of 16 amino acids. Trimming stripped 0 bases from V and 2 bases from J, with 17 bases between. In nucleotides, the CDR3 is TGTGCCTGGAGTGTACTGTTTGAGAGGGGAACCTACGAGCAGTACTTC. Its protein is CAWSVLFERGTYEQYF.

The chain is built from TRBV4-3 and TRBJ2-1; D remains unclear. The CDR3 has 19 residues. Trimming removed 1 base from V and 7 bases from J, with 26 bases in between. Germline loops: CDR1 LGHNA, CDR2 YSLEER. CDR3 DNA sequence: TGCGCCAGCAGCCAAGTTTTTTCAGGCCCGGGTCCCTTCAAGAATGAGCAGTTCTTC. This encodes CASSQVFSGPGPFKNEQFF.

The chain employs TRBV21-1 and TRBJ2-7. TRBV21-1 is labeled a pseudogene. The CDR3 has 11 amino acids. CDR3 sequence: CASSRGVEQYF. The CDR3 DNA reads TGTGCCAGCAGTAGGGGGGTCGAGCAGTACTTC.

In this sample, this clone turned up once. The genes are TRBV15 and TRBJ2-3; tentatively, D is TRBD2 (6 bases). CDR1 and CDR2 from the germline V gene are LNHNV and YYDKDF (reference sequence). Trimming cost V 0 bases and J 2 bases, with 9 bases left between them. CDR3 length: 15 residues. The CDR3 is CATSREGLVTDTQYF. CDR3 bases: TGTGCCACCAGCAGAGAGGGACTCGTCACAGATACGCAGTATTTT.

The rearrangement joins TRBV7-9 to TRBJ2-7; TRBD1 or TRBD2 may be the D gene (5 bases each). With 5 bases removed from V and 7 bases from J, the gap between germline ends came to 18 bases. The CDR3 runs to 14 residues. Per germline, CDR1 SEHNR and CDR2 FQNEAQ (reference sequence). This chain's CDR3 is CASSRNTGPGEQYF. Here the CDR3 DNA reads TGTGCCAGCAGCAGAAACACGGGACCGGGGGAGCAGTACTTC.

This clone came up once. The chain combines TRBV5-5 with TRBJ2-1, with TRBD2 matching over 9 bases. V was pared by 4 bases and J by 6 bases, with 8 bases of the junction left unmatched. CDR1 is SGHKS and CDR2 is YYEKEE in the germline V gene (reference sequence). This CDR3 region has 15 residues. CDR3 DNA: TGTGCCAGCAGCCGTAGCGGGAGTGAGATCAATGAGCAGTTCTTC. Its translation: CASSRSGSEINEQFF.

The chain links TRBV19 to TRBJ2-2; D is undetermined. V was clipped by 5 bases and J by 6 bases, with 10 bases between them. From germline, CDR1 is LNHDA and CDR2 SQIVND (reference sequence). The CDR3 loop spans 13 amino acids. The DNA of the CDR3 is TGTGCCAGTAGTGTCCCCCGGGCCGGGGAGCTGTTTTTT. It codes for CASSVPRAGELFF.

The V and J genes are TRBV15 and TRBJ1-1; 7 nucleotides match TRBD1. The germline gives CDR1 LNHNV, CDR2 YYDKDF (reference sequence). V was pared by 2 bases and J by 1 base, with 1 base of the junction left unmatched. The CDR3 extends over 14 amino acids. CDR3: CATSRTGANTEAFF. The CDR3 DNA sequence: TGTGCCACCAGCAGAACAGGGGCGAACACTGAAGCTTTCTTT.

CDR3 protein: CSVDLGYTDTQYF. CDR3 in DNA: TGCAGCGTTGACCTCGGTTACACAGATACGCAGTATTTT. The gene calls are TRBV29-1 and TRBJ2-3, with no clear D. The V gene lost 3 bases and the J gene lost 2 bases, with 9 bases spanning the gap. The CDR3 is 13 amino acids. Germline CDR1 is SQVTM and CDR2 is ANQGSEA.

This chain joins TRBV5-6 and TRBJ2-2; 8 bases fit TRBD1. This CDR3 region has 17 residues. V dropped 0 bases and J dropped 1; count of bases not matched to a gene: 5. CDR1 and CDR2 (germline): SGHDT, YYEEEE. The CDR3 nucleotides read TGTGCCAGCAGCTTGGGTGGACAGGGTATGAACACCGGGGAGCTGTTTTTT. It yields the protein CASSLGGQGMNTGELFF.

This rearrangement joins TRBV11-3 to TRBJ1-1; D call uncertain. V lost 1 base and J lost 1, with 4 bases in between. The CDR3 consists of 13 residues. Germline assignment: CDR1 SGHNT and CDR2 YENEEA. The CDR3 spells CASSLAGNTEAFF. The CDR3 nucleotides read TGTGCCAGCAGCTTAGCCGGGAACACTGAAGCTTTCTTT.

The V and J genes are TRBV6-6 and TRBJ2-1; tentative D call: TRBD1 (6 bases). The CDR3 totals 13 residues. CDR1 and CDR2 (germline): MNHNY, SVGAGI (reference sequence). The germline V and J ends were trimmed by 6 bases and 9 bases, with 15 bases remaining between them. In DNA form, the CDR3 reads TGTGCCAGCAGGCCACCGACAGGAGGTGAGCAGTTCTTC. Its translation: CASRPPTGGEQFF.

The chain carries TRBV5-6 and TRBJ2-5, with a possible D match to TRBD1 (5 bases). This CDR3 has 17 residues. The germline gives CDR1 SGHDT, CDR2 YYEEEE. Trimming stripped 1 base from V and 1 base from J, with 17 bases between. The CDR3 coding sequence is TGTGCCAGCAGCTTGTCCGTTCCCGACAGAACCCAAGAGACCCAGTACTTC. This codes for CASSLSVPDRTQETQYF.

V and J are TRBV5-4 and TRBJ2-7; 8 bases match TRBD1. CDR1 is SGHNT, CDR2 YYREEE, per germline (reference sequence). There are 13 residues in the CDR3. Trimming cost V 4 bases and J 3 bases; bases outside gene matches: 3. Here the CDR3 reads CASSGGQGYEQYF. CDR3 bases: TGTGCCAGCAGCGGAGGACAGGGCTACGAGCAGTACTTC.

This clone was found once. V is TRBV4-3 and J is TRBJ2-1, with 9 bases matching TRBD2. The CDR3 has 19 amino acids. Germline V gene data show CDR1 as LGHNA and CDR2 as YSLEER. V lost 0 bases to trimming and J lost 2 bases; unmatched junction nucleotides: 11. The CDR3 DNA reads as TGCGCCAGCAGCCAAGATCTGGTAGCGGGAGTTGGAACCTACAATGAGCAGTTCTTC. Its protein is CASSQDLVAGVGTYNEQFF.

The chain joins TRBV13 to TRBJ2-7, with 12 nucleotides matching TRBD2. This CDR3 contains 15 residues. The V and J ends lost 4 bases and 5 bases, in that order; junction bases with no gene match: 6. Germline CDR1 reads PRHDT; CDR2 reads FYEKMQ (reference sequence). In DNA, the CDR3 is TGTGCCAGCAGCTGGACTAGCGGGATGACCCACGAGCAGTACTTC. Encoded protein: CASSWTSGMTHEQYF.

The rearrangement links TRBV4-1 to TRBJ2-7; D might be TRBD1 or TRBD2, each matching 5 bases. The CDR3 length is 17 residues. The V and J ends lost 4 bases and 0 bases respectively, with 19 bases between them. Germline V CDR1 and CDR2: MGHRA, YSYEKL. Written as DNA, the CDR3 is TGCGCCAGCAGCCTGCCCAACGGCCCAGGGAGCTCCTACGAGCAGTACTTC. As protein: CASSLPNGPGSSYEQYF.

The chain joins TRBV27 to TRBJ1-5; D gene ambiguous. This CDR3 comprises 16 residues. Germline V gene data show CDR1 as MNHEY and CDR2 as SMNVEV (reference sequence). V shed 4 bases and J shed 2 bases, with 15 bases lying between them. The CDR3 DNA is TGTGCCAGCAGTTCGCGGGCCCCAGCGGGCAATCAGCCCCAGCATTTT. This encodes CASSSRAPAGNQPQHF.